The 20 T cell receptor beta chains reported below all come from one sample, sequenced in a study of blood T cells in healthy people across ages. The use of a sample-barcoded 5' primer and a J-beta primer mix characterized a second PCR of roughly 6 to 12 cycles. One entry per CDR3 protein results from TCRdb running MiXCR on the 5' RACE reads. The sample contains more than 1 million distinct CDR3 sequences, less than 50% of which appear only once. The sequenced material came from blood. These TCRs come from a woman in her sixties or seventies in good health.

This chain uses TRBV20-1 with TRBJ2-3, with TRBD2 as a possible D gene (5 bases). The CDR3 covers 15 residues. The V gene lost 8 bases and the J gene lost 0 bases, with 18 bases spanning the gap. The germline gives CDR1 DFQATT, CDR2 SNEGSKA (reference sequence). The CDR3 DNA reads TGCAGTTTTCTCCAACTAGTTGAAAGCACAGATACGCAGTATTTT. It specifies CSFLQLVESTDTQYF.

The DNA for the CDR3 is TGCAGTGCCACCAGCGGGAGGGCAGACAATGAGCAGTTCTTC. Translation: CSATSGRADNEQFF. The chain joins TRBV20-1 to TRBJ2-1, with 10 positions matching TRBD2. This CDR3 spans 14 amino acids. V shed 6 bases and J 5 bases; nucleotides not matched to a gene: 7. Germline values: CDR1 DFQATT, CDR2 SNEGSKA (reference sequence).

The chain combines TRBV6-2 or TRBV6-3 with TRBJ2-1; the match to TRBD1 covers 8 bases. The J call may not be correct, given that the DNA end is closer to TRBJ2-7. This CDR3 spans 15 amino acids. Germline V CDR1 and CDR2: MNHEY, SVGEGT. In DNA, the CDR3 is TGTGCCAGCAGCGGGGACAGGCCGCCCTCCTACGAGCAGTACTTC. This sequence encodes CASSGDRPPSYEQYF.

The chain couples TRBV20-1 to TRBJ1-2; the D gene is possibly TRBD1 (5 bases). Trimming took off 5 bases at V and 4 bases at J, with 17 bases between the two ends. The CDR3 is made up of 14 amino acids. CDR1 DFQATT and CDR2 SNEGSKA come from the germline V gene (reference sequence). The CDR3: CSAPARVLGYGYTF. DNA of the CDR3: TGCAGTGCTCCCGCCAGGGTTCTCGGCTATGGCTACACCTTC.

This clonotype was seen a single time. The V and J genes are TRBV9 and TRBJ2-1; a weak D match, TRBD2 (6 bases). The germline V and J ends were trimmed by 2 bases and 1 base, with 10 bases remaining between them. The CDR3 covers 15 residues. Germline values: CDR1 SGDLS, CDR2 YYNGEE. The CDR3 loop is CASSVLAVSYNEQFF. CDR3 DNA sequence: TGTGCCAGCAGCGTCTTAGCGGTTTCCTACAATGAGCAGTTCTTC.

This clonotype was found a few times. The V and J genes are TRBV9 and TRBJ2-5; TRBD1 matches at 8 bases. The V segment lost 0 bases and the J segment 4 bases; nucleotides outside the gene matches: 5. This CDR3 is built from 15 residues. The V gene's germline CDR1 is SGDLS and CDR2 YYNGEE. CDR3 sequence (DNA): TGTGCCAGCAGCGTAGGTACAGGGGGTTCAGAGACCCAGTACTTC. Residues: CASSVGTGGSETQYF.

This clonotype was observed a few times. The rearrangement joins TRBV29-1 to TRBJ2-1; D unclear. CDR3 length: 11 residues. The V gene's germline CDR1 is SQVTM and CDR2 ANQGSEA. V gave up 5 bases and J gave up 8 bases, with 10 bases separating them. CDR3: CSVTGWDEQFF. CDR3 bases: TGCAGCGTTACTGGGTGGGATGAGCAGTTCTTC.

In this sample, this clonotype turned up many times. The junction departs from the called germline gene at one end, perhaps through a read error. The rearrangement joins TRBV10-3 to TRBJ2-5; D may match TRBD1 or TRBD2 (6 bases each). The germline gives CDR1 ENHRY, CDR2 SYGVKD. The CDR3 loop spans 14 amino acids. The CDR3 sequence: CAIGEGGKKETQYF. The CDR3 nucleotides are TGTGCCATCGGTGAAGGGGGGAAGAAAGAGACCCAGTACTTC.

With respect to this clonotype: Being one base from a much bigger clone, this may be a read error. The chain uses TRBV5-1 and TRBJ2-1, with 11 bases fitting TRBD2. This CDR3 has 15 residues. Germline values: CDR1 SGHRS, CDR2 YFSETQ. The CDR3 nucleotides read TGCACCAGCAGCTTGGTAGCGGGAGGGCGGAATGAGCAGTTCTTC. It specifies CTSSLVAGGRNEQFF.

This clonotype showed up just a few times. The genes are TRBV5-1 and TRBJ2-7; TRBD2 aligns across 14 bases. The CDR3 spans 19 residues. Trimming cost V 5 bases and J 0 bases; bases outside gene matches: 13. The germline V gene has CDR1 SGHRS and CDR2 YFSETQ. CDR3 sequence: CASSATGTSGSGSSYEQYF. As DNA, the CDR3 is TGCGCCAGCAGTGCAACCGGGACTAGCGGGAGTGGAAGCTCCTACGAGCAGTACTTC.

Remarks on this clonotype: Compared with germline, one end of the junction differs, possibly owing to a read error. This rearrangement joins TRBV29-1 to TRBJ2-3; maybe TRBD1 (5 bases). There are 14 residues in the CDR3. Germline V CDR1 and CDR2: SQVTM, ANQGSEA. CDR3 protein: CSVEQGMGTGTQYF. The CDR3 DNA sequence: TGCAGCGTTGAACAAGGGATGGGCACAGGTACGCAGTATTTT.

The chain recombines TRBV2 with TRBJ2-7, with D perhaps TRBD2 (6 bases). CDR3 length: 14 amino acids. V was cut by 6 bases and J by 4 bases, with 16 bases left in between. In germline, CDR1 is SNHLY, CDR2 FYNNEI. In nucleotides, the CDR3 is TGTGCCAGCAGGGCGGGGCTACGATTTTACGAGCAGTACTTC. Its protein product is CASRAGLRFYEQYF.

This clonotype has a handful of counts. The V call is TRBV6-5, the J call TRBJ2-7, with TRBD1 identical over 9 bases. V lost 4 bases, J lost 2 bases, and 6 bases stayed unmatched. Germline CDR1 is MNHEY and CDR2 is SVGAGI. This CDR3 region has 15 residues. The CDR3 loop reads CASSSVRTGAYEQYF. In DNA form, the CDR3 reads TGTGCCAGCAGTTCAGTCCGGACAGGGGCCTACGAGCAGTACTTC.

This clonotype was counted a few times. The chain is built from TRBV5-1 and TRBJ2-1, with 10 bases that match TRBD1. With 1 base clipped from V and 4 bases from J, the junction kept 8 bases outside the gene matches. Germline CDR1 SGHRS, CDR2 YFSETQ. This CDR3 region has 17 residues. The CDR3 DNA reads as TGCGCCAGCAGCTTGTTAGGGACAGGGGATTTATACAATGAGCAGTTCTTC. Translated: CASSLLGTGDLYNEQFF.

This clonotype was seen just once. The DNA of the CDR3 is TGTGCCAGCAGTTTACGAAAGAGTTTTGGGTTCCACGAGCAGTACTTC. Translated, it gives CASSLRKSFGFHEQYF. This chain links TRBV27 with TRBJ2-4; D is uncertain. The assigned J gene may be wrong: the sequence end matches TRBJ2-7 better. Germline CDR1 is MNHEY and CDR2 is SMNVEV (reference sequence). The CDR3 spans 16 residues.

This clonotype has more than one count but fewer than ten. J is TRBJ2-7 and V is TRBV7-9; TRBD2 agrees at 7 bases. The CDR3 loop spans 13 amino acids. Germline assignment: CDR1 SEHNR and CDR2 FQNEAQ (reference sequence). V lost 8 bases to trimming and J lost 3 bases; unmatched junction nucleotides: 7. The CDR3 spells CASRSGGLYEQYF. The CDR3 nucleotides read TGTGCCAGCCGGTCGGGGGGTCTCTACGAGCAGTACTTC.

The chain carries TRBV5-1 and TRBJ1-6; tentative D call: TRBD1 (5 bases). The CDR3 extends over 15 amino acids. Trimming took off 4 bases at V and 0 bases at J, with 8 bases between the two ends. Germline loops: CDR1 SGHRS, CDR2 YFSETQ. The CDR3 reads CASSADNSYNSPLHF. The CDR3 nucleotides are TGCGCCAGCAGCGCGGACAACTCCTATAATTCACCCCTCCACTTT.

The rearrangement uses TRBV5-1 and TRBJ2-1; 12 nucleotides agree with TRBD2. CDR1 is SGHRS, CDR2 YFSETQ, per germline. Germline trimming cut 3 bases from V and 9 bases from J; bases unmatched to any gene: 10. CDR3 size: 16 residues. CDR3 protein: CASSSGGLAGWGEQFF. The CDR3 nucleotides are TGCGCCAGCAGCTCTGGAGGACTAGCGGGGTGGGGTGAGCAGTTCTTC.

In this sample, this clonotype turned up many times. The chain joins TRBV10-3 to TRBJ2-4; unclear D gene. This CDR3 has 16 amino acids. CDR1 is ENHRY and CDR2 is SYGVKD in the germline V gene. V was trimmed by 8 bases and J by 0 bases, leaving 17 bases between them. The CDR3 bases are TGTGCCATCGCCCCAGCAGAAACCTTAGCCAAAAACATTCAGTACTTC. The encoded protein is CAIAPAETLAKNIQYF.

The J gene is TRBJ1-2, the V gene TRBV7-6, with 7 nucleotides matching TRBD1. Germline-derived CDR1 and CDR2 are SGHVS and FNYEAQ. CDR3 length: 15 residues. The trim removed 5 bases at V and 8 bases at J, leaving 14 bases unmatched. In DNA form, the CDR3 reads TGTGCCAGCAGCCGAGGGGGACAGCCGGCATGGGGCTACACCTTC. Protein: CASSRGGQPAWGYTF.